One and the same sample provided the 3 T cell receptor beta chains below, sequenced in a study of CD8 T cells in Susac syndrome (dated by TCRdb to about 2019). The library was built by means of the immunoSEQ multiplex PCR assay. RNA was extracted using the RNeasy kit, and roughly 0.5 to 1 microgram was reverse transcribed with random hexamers. The public reads were quality trimmed at Q25 with fastp and then assembled into clones with MiXCR by TCRdb, keeping productive beta chains. Each record represents a unique CDR3 protein, reported with the most common genes and DNA among its rows. This sample is represented by 60,000 to 75,000 distinct CDR3 sequences; approximately 95% of them were singletons. In total, the top ten clones hold about 0.26% of the sample. The sample consisted of CD8+ T cells from PBMCs. These TCRs come from a human donor in good health.

In this sample, this clonotype turned up once. The J gene is TRBJ2-7, the V gene TRBV7-9, with a weak D call TRBD2 (6 bases). CDR1 and CDR2 from the germline V gene are SEHNR and FQNEAQ (reference sequence). Trimming took 5 bases from V and 3 from J, leaving 11 bases between them. CDR3 length: 13 residues. The CDR3: CASSGRDRYEQYF. As DNA, the CDR3 is TGTGCCAGCAGCGGGCGGGACCGCTACGAGCAGTACTTC. The complete variable domain, with remaining parts taken from reference TRBV7-9 and TRBJ2-7, reads DTGVSQNPRHKITKRGQNVTFRCDPISEHNRLYWYRQTLGQGPEFLTYFQNEAQLEKSRLLSDRFSAERPKGSFSTLEIQRTEQGDSAMYLCASSGRDRYEQYFGPGTRLTVT.

The rearrangement uses TRBV7-9 and TRBJ2-4; D tentatively fits TRBD1 or TRBD2 (6 bases each). V dropped 1 base and J dropped 2 bases, with 9 bases sitting between them. The CDR3 contains 15 residues. CDR1 is SEHNR, CDR2 FQNEAQ, per germline (reference sequence). CDR3 loop: CASSLGGATKNIQYF. The CDR3 nucleotides read TGTGCCAGCAGCTTAGGGGGGGCGACCAAAAACATTCAGTACTTC.

J is TRBJ1-2 and V is TRBV7-9, with a weak D call TRBD1 (5 bases). Trimming left V 5 bases short and J 6 bases short, with 16 bases between. CDR3 length: 14 amino acids. Per germline, CDR1 SEHNR and CDR2 FQNEAQ (reference sequence). The DNA of the CDR3 is TGTGCCAGCAGCCGACCGACAGCCAGAGATGGCTACACCTTC. It yields the protein CASSRPTARDGYTF.